This T cell receptor (beta chain) was captured in a study of technical replicates of blood from a few donors. Repertoires were generated with immunoSEQ multiplex PCR, while TCRdb's copy carries only in-frame clones and drops some. The table shows under 95,000 clones, with roughly 94% occurring only once. The germline V gene encodes CDR1 SQVTM and CDR2 ANQGSEA. This CDR3 has 13 residues. V lost 4 bases, J lost 0 bases, and 7 bases lay in between. The receptor comes from a human donor in good health. The specimen was T cells isolated from PBMCs. The chain links TRBV29-1 to TRBJ2-1; TRBD1 is a possible D gene (6 bases). The CDR3 region is CSVVDSSYNEQFF. CDR3 in DNA: TGCAGCGTTGTGGACAGCTCCTACAATGAGCAGTTCTTC.